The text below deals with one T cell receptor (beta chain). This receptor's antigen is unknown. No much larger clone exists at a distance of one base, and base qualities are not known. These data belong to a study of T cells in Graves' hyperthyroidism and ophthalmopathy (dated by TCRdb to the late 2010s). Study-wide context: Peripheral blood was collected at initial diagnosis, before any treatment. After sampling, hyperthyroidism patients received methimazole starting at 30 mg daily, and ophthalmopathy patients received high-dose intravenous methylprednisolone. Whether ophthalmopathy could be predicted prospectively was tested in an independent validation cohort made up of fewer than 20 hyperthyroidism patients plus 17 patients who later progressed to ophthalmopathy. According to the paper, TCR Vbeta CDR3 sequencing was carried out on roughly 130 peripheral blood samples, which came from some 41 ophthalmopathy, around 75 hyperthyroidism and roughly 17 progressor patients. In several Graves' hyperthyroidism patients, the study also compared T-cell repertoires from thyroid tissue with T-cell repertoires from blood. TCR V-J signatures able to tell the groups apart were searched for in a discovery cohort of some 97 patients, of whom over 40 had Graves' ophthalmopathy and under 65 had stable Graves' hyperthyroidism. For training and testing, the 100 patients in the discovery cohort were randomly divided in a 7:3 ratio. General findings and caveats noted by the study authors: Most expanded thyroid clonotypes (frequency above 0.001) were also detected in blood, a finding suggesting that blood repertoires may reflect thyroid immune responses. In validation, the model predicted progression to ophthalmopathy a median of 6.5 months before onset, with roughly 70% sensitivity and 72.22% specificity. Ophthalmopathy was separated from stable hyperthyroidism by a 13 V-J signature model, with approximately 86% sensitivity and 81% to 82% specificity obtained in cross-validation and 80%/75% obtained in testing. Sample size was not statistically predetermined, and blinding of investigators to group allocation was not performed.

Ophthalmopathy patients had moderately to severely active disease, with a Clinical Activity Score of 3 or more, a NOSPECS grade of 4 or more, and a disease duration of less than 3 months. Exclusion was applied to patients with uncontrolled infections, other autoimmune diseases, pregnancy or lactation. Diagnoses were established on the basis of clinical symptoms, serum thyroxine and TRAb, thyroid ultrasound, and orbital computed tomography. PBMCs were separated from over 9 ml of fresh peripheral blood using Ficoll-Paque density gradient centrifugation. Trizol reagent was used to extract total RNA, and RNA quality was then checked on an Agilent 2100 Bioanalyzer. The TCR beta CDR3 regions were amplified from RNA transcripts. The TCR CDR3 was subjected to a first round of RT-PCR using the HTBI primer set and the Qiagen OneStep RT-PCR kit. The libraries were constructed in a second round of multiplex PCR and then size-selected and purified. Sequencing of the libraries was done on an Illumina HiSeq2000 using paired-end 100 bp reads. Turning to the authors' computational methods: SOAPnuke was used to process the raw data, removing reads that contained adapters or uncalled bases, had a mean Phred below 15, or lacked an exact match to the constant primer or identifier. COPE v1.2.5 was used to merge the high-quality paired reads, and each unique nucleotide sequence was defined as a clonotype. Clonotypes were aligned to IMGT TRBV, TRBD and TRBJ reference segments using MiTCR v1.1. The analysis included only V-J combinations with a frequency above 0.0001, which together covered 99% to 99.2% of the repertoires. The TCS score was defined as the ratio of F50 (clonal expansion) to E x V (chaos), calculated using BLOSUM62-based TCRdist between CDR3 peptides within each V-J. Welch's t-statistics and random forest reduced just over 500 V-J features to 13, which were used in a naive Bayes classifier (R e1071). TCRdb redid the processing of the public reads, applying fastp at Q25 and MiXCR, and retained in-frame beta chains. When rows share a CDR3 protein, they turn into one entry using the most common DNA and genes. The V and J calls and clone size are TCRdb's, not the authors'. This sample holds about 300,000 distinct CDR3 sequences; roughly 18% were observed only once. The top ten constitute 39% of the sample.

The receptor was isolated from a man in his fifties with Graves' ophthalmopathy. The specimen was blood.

The CDR3 reads as follows: CASSPPGGDGYTF. The DNA is as follows: TGTGCCAGCTCACCACCAGGGGGGGATGGCTACACCTTC. The chain couples TRBV18 to TRBJ1-2, and possibly TRBD1, on 6 matching bases. V is clipped by 0 bases and J by 6 bases, and the sequence between their germline boundaries is 8 bases long. The germline V gene sets CDR1 to KGHSH and CDR2 to LQKENI. Measured from the cysteine to the phenylalanine, the CDR3 is 13 residues long. The DNA shown is the 39-base CDR3, in frame from base 1.